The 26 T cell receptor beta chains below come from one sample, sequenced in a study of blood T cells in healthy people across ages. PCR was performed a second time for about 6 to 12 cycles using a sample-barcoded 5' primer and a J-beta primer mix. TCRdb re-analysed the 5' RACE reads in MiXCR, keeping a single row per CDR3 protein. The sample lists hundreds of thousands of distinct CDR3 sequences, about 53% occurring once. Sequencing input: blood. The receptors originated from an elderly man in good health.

The DNA of the CDR3 is TGCAGTGCTAGGAAATCGCGGGACACCGGGGAGCTGTTTTTT. This encodes CSARKSRDTGELFF. The chain links TRBV20-1 to TRBJ2-2; a weak D match, TRBD2 (5 bases). This CDR3 has 14 amino acids. V was clipped by 3 bases and J by 3 bases, with 11 bases between them. Germline values: CDR1 DFQATT, CDR2 SNEGSKA (reference sequence).

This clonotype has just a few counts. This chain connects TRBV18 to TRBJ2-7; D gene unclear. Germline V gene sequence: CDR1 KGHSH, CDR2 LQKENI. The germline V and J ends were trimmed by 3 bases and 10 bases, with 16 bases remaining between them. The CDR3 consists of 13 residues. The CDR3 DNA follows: TGTGCCAGCTCACCCTTAGGGCAGACCCTTCAGTACTTC. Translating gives CASSPLGQTLQYF.

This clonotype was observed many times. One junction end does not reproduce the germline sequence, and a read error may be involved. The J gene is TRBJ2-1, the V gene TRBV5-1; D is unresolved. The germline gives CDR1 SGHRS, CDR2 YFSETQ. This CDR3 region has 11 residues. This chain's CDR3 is CASSFDNEQFF. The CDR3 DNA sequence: TGTGCCAGCAGTTTCGACAATGAGCAGTTCTTC.

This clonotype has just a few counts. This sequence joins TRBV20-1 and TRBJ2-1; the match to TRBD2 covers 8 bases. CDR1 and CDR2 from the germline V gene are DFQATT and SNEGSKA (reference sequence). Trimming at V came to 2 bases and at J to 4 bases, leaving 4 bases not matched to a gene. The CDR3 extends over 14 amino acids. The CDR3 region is CSARTSGLYNEQFF. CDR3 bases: TGCAGTGCTAGAACTAGCGGCTTATACAATGAGCAGTTCTTC.

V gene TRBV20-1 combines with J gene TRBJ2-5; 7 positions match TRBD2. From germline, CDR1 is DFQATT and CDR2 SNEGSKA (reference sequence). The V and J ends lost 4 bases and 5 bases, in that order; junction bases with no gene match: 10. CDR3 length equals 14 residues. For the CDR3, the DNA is TGCAGTGCTATCTTCACTAGCGCGCAGGAGACCCAGTACTTC. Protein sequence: CSAIFTSAQETQYF.

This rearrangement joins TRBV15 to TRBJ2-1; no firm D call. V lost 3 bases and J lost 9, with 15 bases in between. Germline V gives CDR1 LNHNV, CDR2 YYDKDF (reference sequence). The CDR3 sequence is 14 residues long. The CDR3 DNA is TGTGCCACCAGCAGTGATTATGTTGCAATTGAGCAGTTCTTC. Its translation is CATSSDYVAIEQFF.

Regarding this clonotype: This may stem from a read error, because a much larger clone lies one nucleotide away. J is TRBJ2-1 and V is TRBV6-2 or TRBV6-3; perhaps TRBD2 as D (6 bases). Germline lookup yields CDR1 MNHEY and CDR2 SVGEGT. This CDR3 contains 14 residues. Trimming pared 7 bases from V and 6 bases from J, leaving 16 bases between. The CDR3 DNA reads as TGTGCCAGCACTCATGCCGGGACTGGCAATGAGCAGTTCTTC. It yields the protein CASTHAGTGNEQFF.

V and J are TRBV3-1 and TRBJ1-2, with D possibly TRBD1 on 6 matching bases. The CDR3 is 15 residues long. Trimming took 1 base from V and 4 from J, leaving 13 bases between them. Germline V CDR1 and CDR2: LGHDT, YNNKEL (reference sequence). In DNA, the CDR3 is TGTGCCAGCAGCCAAGCTTCGTCAGGGGTCTATGGCTACACCTTC. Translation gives CASSQASSGVYGYTF.

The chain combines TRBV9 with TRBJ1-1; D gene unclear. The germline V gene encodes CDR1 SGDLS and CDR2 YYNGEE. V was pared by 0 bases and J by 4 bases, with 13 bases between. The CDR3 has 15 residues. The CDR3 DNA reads TGTGCCAGCAGCGTAGCGGGTGGGAAGGGCACTGAAGCTTTCTTT. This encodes CASSVAGGKGTEAFF.

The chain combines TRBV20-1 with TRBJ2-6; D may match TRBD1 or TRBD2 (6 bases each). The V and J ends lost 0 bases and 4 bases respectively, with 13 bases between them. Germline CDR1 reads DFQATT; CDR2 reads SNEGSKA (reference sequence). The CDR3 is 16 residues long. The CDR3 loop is CSARDLRGAGANVLTF. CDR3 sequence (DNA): TGCAGTGCTAGAGATTTAAGGGGGGCCGGGGCCAACGTCCTGACTTTC.

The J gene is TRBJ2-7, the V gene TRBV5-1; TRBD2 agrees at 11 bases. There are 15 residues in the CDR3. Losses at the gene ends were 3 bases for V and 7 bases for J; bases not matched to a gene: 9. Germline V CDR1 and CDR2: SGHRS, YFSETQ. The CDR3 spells CASSWQLAGGGEQYF. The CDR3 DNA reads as TGCGCCAGCAGCTGGCAGCTAGCGGGAGGTGGGGAGCAGTACTTC.

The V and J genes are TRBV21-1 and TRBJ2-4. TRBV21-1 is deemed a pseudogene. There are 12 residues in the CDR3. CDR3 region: CASPPHKNIQYF. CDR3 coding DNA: TGTGCCAGCCCACCCCACAAAAACATTCAGTACTTC.

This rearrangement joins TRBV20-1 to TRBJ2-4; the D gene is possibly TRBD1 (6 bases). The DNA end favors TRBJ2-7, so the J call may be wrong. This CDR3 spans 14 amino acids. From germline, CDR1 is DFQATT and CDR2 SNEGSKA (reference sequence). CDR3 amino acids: CSAGQQGLRGEQYF. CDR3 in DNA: TGCAGTGCTGGACAACAGGGCCTACGGGGCGAGCAGTACTTC.

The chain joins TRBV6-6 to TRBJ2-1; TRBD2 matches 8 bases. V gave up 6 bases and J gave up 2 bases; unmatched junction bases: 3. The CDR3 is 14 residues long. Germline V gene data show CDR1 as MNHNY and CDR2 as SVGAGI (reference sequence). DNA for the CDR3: TGTGCCAGCAGCGGGGGGGACCCCTACAATGAGCAGTTCTTC. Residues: CASSGGDPYNEQFF.

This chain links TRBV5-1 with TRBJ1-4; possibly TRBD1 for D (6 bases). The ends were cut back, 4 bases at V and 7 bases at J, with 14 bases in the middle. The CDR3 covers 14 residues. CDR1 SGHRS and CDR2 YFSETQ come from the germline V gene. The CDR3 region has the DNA TGCGCCAGCAGCCGAGCAGGGGATGGTGAAAAACTGTTTTTT. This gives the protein CASSRAGDGEKLFF.

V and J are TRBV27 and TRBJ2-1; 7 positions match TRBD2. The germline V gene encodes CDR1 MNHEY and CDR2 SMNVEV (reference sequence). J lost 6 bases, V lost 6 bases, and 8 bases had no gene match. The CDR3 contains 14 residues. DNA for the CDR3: TGTGCCAGCAGCGGCGGGAGAATGGCCAATGAGCAGTTCTTC. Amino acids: CASSGGRMANEQFF.

CDR3 sequence (DNA): TGTGCCAGCAGCCATAACTTCGGGGGGAGAGGGGATGAGCAGTTCTTC. Its protein is CASSHNFGGRGDEQFF. This chain links TRBV28 with TRBJ2-1, with 7 bases lining up with TRBD2. Trimming cost V 6 bases and J 8 bases; bases outside gene matches: 16. Germline-derived CDR1 and CDR2 are MDHEN and SYDVKM. The CDR3 runs 16 residues.

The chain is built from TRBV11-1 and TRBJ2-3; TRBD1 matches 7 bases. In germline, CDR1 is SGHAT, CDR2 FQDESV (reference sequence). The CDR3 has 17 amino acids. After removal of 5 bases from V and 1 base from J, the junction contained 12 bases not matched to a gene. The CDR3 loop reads CASSPGQATYGTDTQYF. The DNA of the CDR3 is TGTGCCAGCAGCCCTGGACAGGCCACCTACGGCACAGATACGCAGTATTTT.

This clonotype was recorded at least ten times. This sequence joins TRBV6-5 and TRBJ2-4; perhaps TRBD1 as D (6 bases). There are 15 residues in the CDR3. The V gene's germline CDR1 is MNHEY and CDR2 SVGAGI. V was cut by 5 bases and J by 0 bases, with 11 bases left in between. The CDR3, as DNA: TGTGCCAGCAGTCGGACAGAACTAGCCAAAAACATTCAGTACTTC. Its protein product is CASSRTELAKNIQYF.

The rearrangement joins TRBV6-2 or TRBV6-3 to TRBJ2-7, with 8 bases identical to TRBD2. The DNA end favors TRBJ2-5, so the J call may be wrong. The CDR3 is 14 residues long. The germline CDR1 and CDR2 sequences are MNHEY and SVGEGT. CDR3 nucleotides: TGTGCCAGCAGAGAGAGCGGGAGACAAGAGACCCAGTACTTC. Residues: CASRESGRQETQYF.

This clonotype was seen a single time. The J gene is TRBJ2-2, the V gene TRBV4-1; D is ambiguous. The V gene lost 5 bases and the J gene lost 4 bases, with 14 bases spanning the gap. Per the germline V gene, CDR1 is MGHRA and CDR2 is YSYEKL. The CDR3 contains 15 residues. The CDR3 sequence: CASSGRGPGTGELFF. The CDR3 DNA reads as TGCGCCAGCAGCGGTAGAGGCCCCGGCACCGGGGAGCTGTTTTTT.

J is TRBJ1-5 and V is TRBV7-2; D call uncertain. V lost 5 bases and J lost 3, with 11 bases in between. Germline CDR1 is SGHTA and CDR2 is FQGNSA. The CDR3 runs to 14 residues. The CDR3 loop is CASSPGQTNQPQHF. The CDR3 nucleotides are TGTGCCAGCAGCCCTGGGCAGACCAATCAGCCCCAGCATTTT.

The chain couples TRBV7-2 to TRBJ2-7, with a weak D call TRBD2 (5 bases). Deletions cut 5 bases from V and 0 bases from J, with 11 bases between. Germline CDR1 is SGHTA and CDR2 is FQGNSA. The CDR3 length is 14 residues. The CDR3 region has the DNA TGTGCCAGCAGCGCCGGGGTCCTCTCCTACGAGCAGTACTTC. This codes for CASSAGVLSYEQYF.

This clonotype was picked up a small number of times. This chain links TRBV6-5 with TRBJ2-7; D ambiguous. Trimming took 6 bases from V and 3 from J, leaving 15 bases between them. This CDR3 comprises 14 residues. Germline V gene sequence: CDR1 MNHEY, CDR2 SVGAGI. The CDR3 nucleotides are TGTGCCAGCAGCTCCTCTGGGCCCCTCTACGAGCAGTACTTC. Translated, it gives CASSSSGPLYEQYF.

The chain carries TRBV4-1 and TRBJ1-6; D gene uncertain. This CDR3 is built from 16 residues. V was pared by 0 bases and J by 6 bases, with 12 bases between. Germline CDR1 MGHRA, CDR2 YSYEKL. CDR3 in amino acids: CASSQEGSGSNSPLHF. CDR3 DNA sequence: TGCGCCAGCAGCCAAGAAGGGTCAGGTAGTAATTCACCCCTCCACTTT.

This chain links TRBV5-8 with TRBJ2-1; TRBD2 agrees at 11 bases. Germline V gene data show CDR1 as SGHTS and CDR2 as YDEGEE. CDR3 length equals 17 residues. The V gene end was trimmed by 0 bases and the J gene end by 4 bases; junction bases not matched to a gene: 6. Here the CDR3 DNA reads TGTGCCAGCAGCTTGGAGGGGGCTAGCGGGAGGTACAATGAGCAGTTCTTC. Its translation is CASSLEGASGRYNEQFF.